The 5 T cell receptor beta chains presented below share a single source sample, sequenced in a study of Ad26.COV2.S vaccination and SARS-CoV-2 variants. Treatment meaning: 19 received Ad26.COV2.S at low or high dose, single or two shots; roughly five received placebo; per-sample allocation not given. Samples were taken on day 63 after the first vaccine or placebo injection. Method: immunoSEQ multiplex PCR; TCRdb's copy keeps in-frame clones and lacks some. The data hold approximately 280,000 clones, with around 87% observed a single time. This material consisted of peripheral blood, taken in a trial of Ad26.COV2.S vaccine versus placebo. The receptor source for this set is a person between 18 and 65 years old who received the Ad26.COV2.S COVID-19 vaccine or a placebo.

The V and J genes are TRBV20-1 and TRBJ2-5; D might be TRBD1 (6 bases). With 4 bases removed from V and 7 bases from J, the gap between germline ends came to 10 bases. This CDR3 is built from 11 residues. Germline values: CDR1 DFQATT, CDR2 SNEGSKA (reference sequence). The CDR3 loop is CSAMGTTTQYF. The CDR3 region has the DNA TGCAGTGCTATGGGGACAACGACCCAGTACTTC.

The table lists this clone with a few counts. The chain combines TRBV7-6 with TRBJ1-5; perhaps TRBD1 as D (5 bases). This CDR3 comprises 13 residues. CDR1 is SGHVS and CDR2 is FNYEAQ in the germline V gene. Trimming cost V 8 bases and J 4 bases, with 12 bases left between them. CDR3 DNA sequence: TGTGCCAGCGCTTTAGACAGTAATCAGCCCCAGCATTTT. Protein sequence: CASALDSNQPQHF.

The chain links TRBV25-1 to TRBJ2-7; 8 bases line up with TRBD1. The J segment lost 4 bases and the V segment lost 5 bases, leaving 4 bases of the junction unmatched. This CDR3 contains 13 residues. In germline, CDR1 is MGHDK, CDR2 SYGVNS. DNA of the CDR3: TGTGCCAGCAGTCCCAGGGGGCGGTACGAGCAGTACTTC. Translated: CASSPRGRYEQYF.

The chain has TRBV6-5 and TRBJ2-1; unclear D gene. The V gene's germline CDR1 is MNHEY and CDR2 SVGAGI. This CDR3 comprises 15 residues. Trimming left V 4 bases short and J 0 bases short, with 10 bases between. This chain's CDR3 is CASSLQSHSYNEQFF. CDR3 bases: TGTGCCAGCAGTTTACAATCCCACTCCTACAATGAGCAGTTCTTC.

J is TRBJ2-7 and V is TRBV7-8; 9 bases fit TRBD1. Germline loops: CDR1 SGHVS, CDR2 FQNEAQ. The CDR3 is 16 residues long. The J segment lost 3 bases and the V segment lost 0 bases, leaving 6 bases of the junction unmatched. The CDR3, as DNA: TGTGCCAGCAGCTTAGCAGAACCGGGACAGGGCTACGAGCAGTACTTC. Translation: CASSLAEPGQGYEQYF.